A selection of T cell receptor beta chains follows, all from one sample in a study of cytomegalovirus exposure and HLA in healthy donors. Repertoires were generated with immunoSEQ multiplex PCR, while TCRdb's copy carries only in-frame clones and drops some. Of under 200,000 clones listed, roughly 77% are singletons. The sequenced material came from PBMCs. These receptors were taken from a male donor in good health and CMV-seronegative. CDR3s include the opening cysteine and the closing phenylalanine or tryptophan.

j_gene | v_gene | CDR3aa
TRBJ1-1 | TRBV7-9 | CASSSSGQPEAFF
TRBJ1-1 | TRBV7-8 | CASSFNPTGVRRNTEAFF
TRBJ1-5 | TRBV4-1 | CASSQETGNQPQHF
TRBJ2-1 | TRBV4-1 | CASSQEGAYYNEQFF
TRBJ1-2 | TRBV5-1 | CASSPEPQGNGYTF
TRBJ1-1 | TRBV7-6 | CASSFKTGTTTEAFF
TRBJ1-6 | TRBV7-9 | CASSSTTGNSPLHF
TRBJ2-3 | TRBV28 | CASRGSSGSSSTDTQYF
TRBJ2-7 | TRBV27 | CASSYGAGGLGYEQYF
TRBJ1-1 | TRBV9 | CASSVSITGSGTEAFF
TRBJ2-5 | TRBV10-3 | CAISETSRGETQYF
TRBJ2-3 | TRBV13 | CASSLVSAGLAPSDTQYF
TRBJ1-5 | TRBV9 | CASSRGQGYSNQPQHF
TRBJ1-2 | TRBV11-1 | CASSLVGGRQNYGYTF
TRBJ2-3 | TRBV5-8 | CASSRTGGPIDTQYF
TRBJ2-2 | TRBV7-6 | CASSLGQANTGELFF
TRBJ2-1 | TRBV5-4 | CASSLTSGSYNEQFF
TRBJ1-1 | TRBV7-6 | CASSSGQGNTEAFF
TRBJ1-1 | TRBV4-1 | CASSQSLQGLSTEAFF
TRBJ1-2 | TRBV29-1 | CSVGVSGGSNYGYTF
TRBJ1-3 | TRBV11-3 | CASSLPLGQKRSGNTIYF
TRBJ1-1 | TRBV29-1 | CSVEWTANFEAFF
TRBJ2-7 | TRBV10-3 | CAIRPDNSYEQYF
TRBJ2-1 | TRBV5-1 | CASNPLAGGNNEQFF
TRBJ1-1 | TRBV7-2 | CASSLAAWESTEAFF
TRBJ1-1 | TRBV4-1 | CASSPRTGDEAFF
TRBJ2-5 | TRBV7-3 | CASSLTWGFQETQYF
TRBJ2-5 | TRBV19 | CASSMGGETQYF
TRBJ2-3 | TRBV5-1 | CASSLGRGIDTQYF
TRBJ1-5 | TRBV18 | CASSPPGGANQPQHF
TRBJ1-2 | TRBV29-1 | CSVDREGLYGYTF
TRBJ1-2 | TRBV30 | CAWSVGGNSGYTF
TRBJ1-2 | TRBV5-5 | CASSMAGQGVYLGYGYTF
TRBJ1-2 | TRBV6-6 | CASSYSESTYGYTF
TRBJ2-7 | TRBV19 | CASSPDRGRSYEQYF